The 2 T cell receptor beta chains listed next were all sequenced from one sample in a study of blood T cell repertoires in COVID-19. Assay used: immunoSEQ multiplex PCR; TCRdb lists only in-frame clones, some missing. The sample lists 93,000 or so clones, about 90% seen once, with 3.1% in the top ten. The sample consisted of peripheral blood. The receptors shown here come from a man between 45 and 60 years old in a cohort sampled during active COVID-19.

V gene TRBV7-8 combines with J gene TRBJ2-3, with no clear D. This CDR3 region has 16 residues. Between the trimmed V and J ends, which lost 2 bases and 4 bases, there was a span of 16 bases. Looked up from germline, CDR1 is SGHVS and CDR2 is FQNEAQ. DNA for the CDR3: TGTGCCAGCAGCTTACGTACGTTAGTAGTCGCAGATACGCAGTATTTT. Translation: CASSLRTLVVADTQYF.

The chain combines TRBV6-1 with TRBJ2-2, with 10 bases aligning to TRBD2. The CDR3 length is 15 residues. With 3 bases clipped from V and 5 bases from J, the junction kept 3 bases outside the gene matches. Germline assignment: CDR1 MNHNS and CDR2 SASEGT. In DNA, the CDR3 is TGTGCCAGCAGTGAGCCGGGACTAGCGACCGGGGAGCTGTTTTTT. Its protein is CASSEPGLATGELFF.